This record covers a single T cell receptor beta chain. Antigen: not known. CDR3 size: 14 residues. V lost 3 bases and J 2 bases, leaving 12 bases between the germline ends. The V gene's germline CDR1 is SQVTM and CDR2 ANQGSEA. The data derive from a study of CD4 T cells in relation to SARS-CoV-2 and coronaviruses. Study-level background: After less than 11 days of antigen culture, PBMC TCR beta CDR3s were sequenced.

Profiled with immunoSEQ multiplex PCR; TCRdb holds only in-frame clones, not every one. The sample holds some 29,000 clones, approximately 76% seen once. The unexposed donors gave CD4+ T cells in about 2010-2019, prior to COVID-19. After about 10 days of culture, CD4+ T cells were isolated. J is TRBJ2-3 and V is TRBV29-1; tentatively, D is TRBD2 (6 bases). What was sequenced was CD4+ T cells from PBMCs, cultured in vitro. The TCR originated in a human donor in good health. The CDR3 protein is CSVEGGLLTDTQYF. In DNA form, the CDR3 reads TGCAGCGTTGAGGGGGGTCTACTCACAGATACGCAGTATTTT.